This T cell receptor (beta chain) was recovered during a study of blood T cells in healthy people across ages. The study, taken as a whole, reports: Both naive CD4+ cell counts and diversity were greater in long-lived donors than in aged donors.

As concerns this clonotype: What it binds is not known.

The donors, healthy Caucasians from Russia, were aged roughly 6 to 90. A second PCR of roughly 7 to 11 cycles used a sample-barcoded 5' primer and a J-beta primer mix. Every molecule of cDNA carried a tag from a template-switch adaptor with 12 random nucleotides. From the 5' RACE reads, TCRdb called clonotypes with MiXCR, one entry per CDR3 protein. The sample holds 1.5 million to 2 million distinct CDR3 sequences, just under 50% seen once. The CDR3 runs 17 residues. CDR1 SGHVS and CDR2 FQNEAQ come from the germline V gene. Sequences were obtained from blood. The chain uses TRBV7-8 and TRBJ2-5; 7 bases fit TRBD1. The J call may not be correct, given that the DNA end is closer to TRBJ2-7. This receptor was obtained from a woman aged 40 to 49 in good health. The CDR3: CASSPDRATPLGPEQYF. The CDR3 DNA reads as TGTGCCAGCAGCCCCGACAGGGCGACCCCCTTAGGACCCGAGCAGTACTTC.